These 13 T cell receptor beta chains were all obtained from the same sample, sequenced in a study of somatic mutations in cytotoxic T cells in rheumatoid arthritis. Profiling relied on immunoSEQ multiplex PCR, and the TCRdb table lists in-frame clones only, not all of them. In the table there are about 12,000 clones, approximately 74% of which are singletons. The sequencing input was CD8+ T cells sorted from blood. These TCRs come from a man aged 65 to 85 in good health.

The rearrangement joins TRBV5-5 to TRBJ1-1, with unresolved D. CDR3 size: 12 residues. Trimming removed 0 bases at V and 6 bases at J, with 6 bases between. Germline CDR1 is SGHKS and CDR2 is YYEKEE (reference sequence). CDR3 sequence: CASSLALAEAFF. Written as DNA, the CDR3 is TGTGCCAGCAGCTTGGCCCTCGCTGAAGCTTTCTTT.

V is TRBV7-9 and J is TRBJ2-1; TRBD2 aligns across 10 bases. The V gene end was trimmed by 5 bases and the J gene end by 4 bases; junction bases not matched to a gene: 5. Germline lookup yields CDR1 SEHNR and CDR2 FQNEAQ (reference sequence). This CDR3 comprises 15 residues. Written as DNA, the CDR3 is TGTGCCAGCAGCATTAGCGGGGGGCTTTACAATGAGCAGTTCTTC. Its protein is CASSISGGLYNEQFF. Combining the CDR3 with reference TRBV7-9 and TRBJ2-1 gives the whole variable domain DTGVSQNPRHKITKRGQNVTFRCDPISEHNRLYWYRQTLGQGPEFLTYFQNEAQLEKSRLLSDRFSAERPKGSFSTLEIQRTEQGDSAMYLCASSISGGLYNEQFFGPGTRLTVL.

Sample share makes this clone large. This chain joins TRBV7-6 and TRBJ1-4, with 8 bases that match TRBD1. Germline V gene sequence: CDR1 SGHVS, CDR2 FNYEAQ. This CDR3 has 18 residues. V was clipped by 4 bases and J by 5 bases; unmatched bases: 15. CDR3 sequence reads: CASSWSLAGGQENEKLFF. The CDR3 DNA is TGTGCCAGCAGCTGGTCACTAGCCGGGGGACAGGAAAATGAAAAACTGTTTTTT.

The CDR3 sequence is CASSSDPLDRGIQETQYF. CDR3 nucleotide sequence: TGTGCCAGCAGCTCAGACCCCTTGGACAGAGGGATCCAAGAGACCCAGTACTTC. The chain couples TRBV7-9 to TRBJ2-5; the D gene is possibly TRBD1 (6 bases). Per the germline V gene, CDR1 is SEHNR and CDR2 is FQNEAQ (reference sequence). V lost 4 bases and J 1 base, leaving 22 bases between the germline ends. The CDR3 sequence is 18 residues long.

The chain links TRBV9 to TRBJ2-1; D is unresolved. Germline CDR1 SGDLS, CDR2 YYNGEE. The length of the CDR3 is 16 residues. Between the trimmed V and J ends, which lost 3 bases and 9 bases, there was a span of 22 bases. CDR3 DNA: TGTGCCAGCAGCGCTGGCCAGCACTCCACTCGGGCTGAGCAGTTCTTC. It yields the protein CASSAGQHSTRAEQFF.

This clone was seen more than once but under ten times. The chain links TRBV7-9 to TRBJ2-7; 7 nucleotides match TRBD2. V shed 5 bases, J shed 2 bases, and the junction held 9 bases outside the gene matches. The CDR3 totals 15 residues. Germline CDR1 is SEHNR and CDR2 is FQNEAQ (reference sequence). CDR3 loop: CASSMPLADPYEQYF. CDR3 in DNA: TGTGCCAGCAGCATGCCTCTAGCGGACCCCTACGAGCAGTACTTC.

This clone was picked up a small number of times. The chain combines TRBV11-2 with TRBJ2-3; 10 nucleotides agree with TRBD2. Losses at the gene ends were 6 bases for V and 3 bases for J; bases not matched to a gene: 6. The CDR3 is 15 amino acids. In germline, CDR1 is SGHAT, CDR2 FQNNGV. The CDR3 sequence is CASRDSGRATDTQYF. DNA of the CDR3: TGTGCCAGCAGGGACAGCGGGAGGGCGACAGATACGCAGTATTTT. The variable domain in full, completed from reference TRBV11-2 and TRBJ2-3, reads EAGVAQSPRYKIIEKRQSVAFWCNPISGHATLYWYQQILGQGPKLLIQFQNNGVVDDSQLPKDRFSAERLKGVDSTLKIQPAKLEDSAVYLCASRDSGRATDTQYFGPGTRLTVL.

This clone was recorded once. The chain recombines TRBV5-1 with TRBJ1-1; D remains unclear. Germline values: CDR1 SGHRS, CDR2 YFSETQ. The germline V and J ends were trimmed by 3 bases and 1 base, with 16 bases remaining between them. The CDR3 spans 16 residues. The CDR3 bases are TGCGCCAGCAGCTGGGGTGGGGTTCCTGAGAACACTGAAGCTTTCTTT. It encodes CASSWGGVPENTEAFF. Looking up the rest from reference TRBV5-1 and TRBJ1-1 gives the full variable domain: KAGVTQTPRYLIKTRGQQVTLSCSPISGHRSVSWYQQTPGQGLQFLFEYFSETQRNKGNFPGRFSGRQFSNSRSEMNVSTLELGDSALYLCASSWGGVPENTEAFFGQGTRLTVV.

This rearrangement joins TRBV12-5 to TRBJ2-7, with D maybe TRBD2 (5 bases). Trimming took off 5 bases at V and 2 bases at J, with 13 bases between the two ends. This CDR3 has 14 amino acids. The germline CDR1 and CDR2 sequences are LGHNT and FRNRAP. The CDR3, as DNA: TGTGCTAGTGGTCTATCGGGGTCACCCTACGAGCAGTACTTC. Amino acid sequence: CASGLSGSPYEQYF.

By proportion, this clone is medium-sized. The chain joins TRBV2 to TRBJ2-7, with TRBD2 identical over 7 bases. CDR3 length: 15 amino acids. The trim removed 2 bases at V and 0 bases at J, leaving 4 bases unmatched. Germline-derived CDR1 and CDR2 are SNHLY and FYNNEI. CDR3 DNA sequence: TGTGCCAGCAGTGAACCGGGCGGGAGCTCCTACGAGCAGTACTTC. Its protein is CASSEPGGSSYEQYF.

The gene calls are TRBV27 and TRBJ2-7; 7 bases agree with TRBD1. CDR3 length equals 15 residues. The germline gives CDR1 MNHEY, CDR2 SMNVEV (reference sequence). V dropped 8 bases and J dropped 2; count of bases not matched to a gene: 12. The CDR3, as DNA: TGTGCCAGCGGCCGTCCCAGGGGGTTCACCTACGAGCAGTACTTC. Amino acids: CASGRPRGFTYEQYF.

The V call is TRBV30, the J call TRBJ2-7, with 9 bases aligning to TRBD1. Germline loops: CDR1 GTSNPN, CDR2 SVGIG (reference sequence). Trimming removed 7 bases from V and 0 bases from J; junction bases left unmatched: 7. This CDR3 region has 14 residues. The DNA of the CDR3 is TGTGCCTCCGATTGGACAGGGGCCTCCTACGAGCAGTACTTC. It yields the protein CASDWTGASYEQYF.

Only a few counts were recorded for this clone. This chain uses TRBV6-1 with TRBJ2-1, with TRBD2 matching 8 bases. Germline V gene data show CDR1 as MNHNS and CDR2 as SASEGT. The CDR3 covers 15 residues. J lost 10 bases, V lost 1 base, and 9 bases had no gene match. Written as DNA, the CDR3 is TGTGCCAGCAGTGAAGGTACTAGCGGCCTGGGAGAGCAGTTCTTC. Protein: CASSEGTSGLGEQFF.